This entry is about one T cell receptor (beta chain). RNA in amounts of roughly 0.5 to 1 ug was reverse transcribed with random hexamers. The immunoSEQ assay covered 54 Vbeta and 13 Jbeta segments for CDR3. TCRdb fed the immunoSEQ multiplex PCR reads into MiXCR, producing one record per CDR3 protein. The sample contains about 80,000 distinct CDR3 sequences, roughly 93% of which appear only once. This record comes from a study of CD8 T cells in Susac syndrome. TCR beta sequencing covered blood CD8+ and CD4+ T cells. Negative isolation was used for CD8+ and CD4+ T cells, and FACS enrichment was applied to TEMRA cells. The CDR3 has 16 residues. CDR1 is SQVTM and CDR2 is ANQGSEA in the germline V gene. Unmatched junction bases numbered 11, after V lost 0 bases and J lost 3 bases.

Sequencing was performed on CD8+ T cells from PBMCs. The J gene is TRBJ2-7, the V gene TRBV29-1; TRBD1 agrees at 7 bases. This TCR was recovered from a human donor in good health. The CDR3: CSVEDPLKGADYEQYF. CDR3 DNA: TGCAGCGTTGAAGACCCTCTTAAGGGGGCAGACTACGAGCAGTACTTC.